What follows describes a single TCR beta chain. Its antigen is still unknown. Base-call qualities are not available, and no considerably larger clone is one nucleotide away. Per the publication, the time point label means: week 47, end of study. Each vaccine dose was 300 ug of a 20-mer mutant IDH1 peptide in Montanide, given subcutaneously with topical imiquimod. Patients received eight vaccinations in weeks 1, 3, 5, 7, 11, 15, 19 and 23, corresponding to visits V03 through V10. The donors had newly diagnosed IDH1-mutant astrocytomas of WHO grade 3 or 4 that showed loss of nuclear ATRX. The samples were drawn from NOA16, a multicentre, single-arm, open-label phase I trial in Germany that tested a mutant IDH1 peptide vaccine in humans for the first time. Genomic DNA for TCRB sequencing was isolated from EDTA blood with the DNeasy Blood and Tissue Kit. Libraries came from the immunoSEQ multiplex PCR assay. Following the manufacturer's protocol, the hsTCRB Kit was used to amplify rearranged TCR beta chain sequences. TCRB libraries were sequenced on an Illumina MiSeq. Under the source paper's analysis protocol: The kit vendor's proprietary platform handled demultiplexing, trimming and gene mapping. TCRdb obtained this table from immuneACCESS and retained in-frame rearrangements with V and J assigned. These tables miss some clones; where compared with another copy, unresolved V genes account for less than half of the shortfall, and the remainder is unexplained. V, J and clone size derive from that table, while D and trimming were established from the DNA sequence. This sample comprises some 42,000 clones, around 82% of them detected only once. The top ten constitute approximately 19% of the sample.

The data were obtained in a study of a mutant IDH1 vaccine in newly diagnosed glioma listed by TCRdb under 2021. Study-level background: In the chemotherapy-containing groups, vaccination started alongside temozolomide cycles, whereas in patients who had radiotherapy alone it started 4-6 weeks after radiotherapy. The approximately 32 treated patients were approximately 62% male and around 40% female, with a mean age of approximately 40 years. Before enrollment, patients had received standard therapy of radiotherapy alone, temozolomide alone, or radiochemotherapy with temozolomide; most received the combination. Visit V12 was the week-35 safety follow-up and visit V13 was the week-47 end of study. Peripheral blood was drawn at six visits: V03 (baseline), V05, V07, V10, V12 and V13. Longitudinal TCRB deep sequencing was performed for 20 to 25 treated patients wherever samples were available for exploratory analyses. Summary of the overall study and its limitations: According to the authors, sample limitations meant that analyses of patient blood samples could not be reproduced. PBMC samples for TCRB deep sequencing were selected based on availability. Changes in the top peripheral T cell clonotypes picked up by TCRB sequencing did not appear to be linked to pseudoprogression. Immune responses induced by the vaccine were seen in around 93% of patients across multiple MHC alleles.

From a lookup of the germline V gene, CDR1 and CDR2 are MGHDK and SYGVNS. The CDR3 numbers 16 residues from cysteine through phenylalanine. Solely the CDR3 DNA is kept, with 48 bases framed from the first base. Cut back by 2 bases and 2 bases, the V and J ends lie 13 bases apart. Sequencing was performed on PBMCs, taken from a glioma patient whose treatment included an IDH1 peptide vaccine. The sequence was collected from a man younger than 35 with glioma. Some clones in this sample may be carry-over from other donors' samples. Rearrangement joined TRBV25-1 to TRBJ1-5, with a weak D call of TRBD1 (6 bases match). The CDR3 sequence is CASSEGGRWGNQPQHF. Here is the DNA: TGTGCCAGCAGTGAAGGGGGCCGCTGGGGCAATCAGCCCCAGCATTTT. Here the CDR3 is joined to the reference TRBV25-1 and TRBJ1-5 genes, and the full variable domain is: EADIYQTPRYLVIGTGKKITLECSQTMGHDKMYWYQQDPGMELHLIHYSYGVNSTEKGDLSSESTVSRIRTEHFPLTLESARPSHTSQYLCASSEGGRWGNQPQHFGDGTRLSIL.